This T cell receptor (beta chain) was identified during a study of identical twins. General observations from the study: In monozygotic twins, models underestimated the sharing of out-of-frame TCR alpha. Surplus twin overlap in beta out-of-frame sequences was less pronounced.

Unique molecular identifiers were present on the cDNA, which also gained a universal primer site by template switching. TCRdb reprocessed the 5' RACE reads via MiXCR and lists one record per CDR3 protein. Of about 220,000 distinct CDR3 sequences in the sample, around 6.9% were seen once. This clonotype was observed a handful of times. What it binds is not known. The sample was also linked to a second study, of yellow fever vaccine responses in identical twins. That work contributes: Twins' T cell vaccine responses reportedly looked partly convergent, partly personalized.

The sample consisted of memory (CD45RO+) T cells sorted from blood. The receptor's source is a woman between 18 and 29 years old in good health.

The CDR3 DNA reads as TGTGCCAGCAGCCTCGGGGGAGCACCATGGTACTTC. This encodes CASSLGGAPWYF. The chain joins TRBV16 to TRBJ2-7, with D possibly matching TRBD2 (6 bases). Germline V gives CDR1 KGHSY, CDR2 FQNENV. The CDR3 covers 12 residues. The V and J ends lost 4 bases and 12 bases respectively, with 16 bases between them. The whole variable domain, remainder taken from reference TRBV16 and TRBJ2-7, is GEEVAQTPKHLVRGEGQKAKLYCAPIKGHSYVFWYQQVLKNEFKFLISFQNENVFDETGMPKERFSAKCLPNSPCSLEIQATKLEDSAVYFCASSLGGAPWYFGPGTRLTVT.